Included here is one TCR beta chain sequence, with context. Only in-frame clones appear in the TCRdb table, and some are missing; sequencing was by immunoSEQ multiplex PCR. Seen here are 34,000 or so clones, 85% to 95% observed once, and the top ten hold roughly 7.9%. The data were obtained in a study of T cells in localized non-small cell lung cancer. The clonotype originates from a female donor older than 55 with stage I lung adenocarcinoma. The starting material was peripheral blood, obtained before any cancer treatment.

The CDR3 nucleotides are TGTGCCAGCCGGGAGGCGAGTTGGGAGACCCAGTACTTC. Encoded protein: CASREASWETQYF. The chain is built from TRBV7-9 and TRBJ2-5, with 7 bases identical to TRBD2. The CDR3 sequence is 13 residues long. Germline assignment: CDR1 SEHNR and CDR2 FQNEAQ (reference sequence). The J segment lost 5 bases and the V segment lost 8 bases, leaving 8 bases of the junction unmatched.